The next 29 T cell receptor beta chains were all read from a single sample in a study of shared clonotypes between healthy human individuals. Method: immunoSEQ multiplex PCR; TCRdb's copy keeps in-frame clones and lacks some. The table has roughly 490,000 clones, roughly 85% seen once. The sample consisted of PBMCs. These receptor sequences come from a woman in her thirties or forties in good health. Some clones in this sample may be carry-over from other donors' samples.

About this clone itself: Other DNA sequences in the same sample also yield this CDR3. The chain links TRBV19 to TRBJ2-7, with D perhaps TRBD1 or TRBD2 (5 bases each). From germline, CDR1 is LNHDA and CDR2 SQIVND (reference sequence). V gave up 5 bases and J gave up 2 bases, with 10 bases separating them. The CDR3 runs to 13 residues. This CDR3 reads CASSPGAPYEQYF. The CDR3 bases are TGTGCCAGTAGTCCCGGGGCCCCCTACGAGCAGTACTTC. Using reference TRBV19 and TRBJ2-7 for the parts outside the CDR3, the full variable domain is DGGITQSPKYLFRKEGQNVTLSCEQNLNHDAMYWYRQDPGQGLRLIYYSQIVNDFQKGDIAEGYSVSREKKESFPLTVTSAQKNPTAFYLCASSPGAPYEQYFGPGTRLTVT.

This clone was seen once. The DNA of the CDR3 is TGTGCCAGCAGCCGGGCAAGGACAGGACCCCAAGAGACCCAGTACTTC. Translation: CASSRARTGPQETQYF. The chain couples TRBV5-4 to TRBJ2-5; 7 nucleotides match TRBD1. The CDR3 spans 16 residues. Looked up from germline, CDR1 is SGHNT and CDR2 is YYREEE (reference sequence). J was trimmed by 1 base and V by 4 bases; bases with no gene match: 10.

This clone was detected ten times or more. The chain couples TRBV4-1 to TRBJ2-7; 9 nucleotides match TRBD1. This CDR3 spans 15 amino acids. Trimming cost V 1 base and J 6 bases; bases outside gene matches: 7. CDR1 MGHRA and CDR2 YSYEKL come from the germline V gene. As DNA, the CDR3 is TGCGCCAGCAGCCAAGCGCCGGGACAGGGTCGCGAGCAGTACTTC. It yields the protein CASSQAPGQGREQYF.

This chain joins TRBV9 and TRBJ2-1; TRBD2 matches at 7 bases. The ends lost 5 bases at V and 4 bases at J; junction bases unmatched: 15. Germline-derived CDR1 and CDR2 are SGDLS and YYNGEE. The CDR3 loop spans 17 amino acids. The CDR3 DNA reads as TGTGCCAGCAGTTACTCCGACGGACTAGGGGTTTACAATGAGCAGTTCTTC. It translates to CASSYSDGLGVYNEQFF. Drawing the rest from reference TRBV9 and TRBJ2-1, the complete variable domain is DSGVTQTPKHLITATGQRVTLRCSPRSGDLSVYWYQQSLDQGLQFLIQYYNGEERAKGNILERFSAQQFPDLHSELNLSSLELGDSALYFCASSYSDGLGVYNEQFFGPGTRLTVL.

The V gene is TRBV6-4, the J gene TRBJ2-2, with TRBD1 matching over 9 bases. CDR1 is MRHNA, CDR2 SNTAGT, per germline. V shed 0 bases, J shed 6 bases, and the junction held 8 bases outside the gene matches. CDR3 length: 17 residues. CDR3 nucleotides: TGTGCCAGCAGTGACTCGGCGGGGACAGGGTCATCCGGGGAGCTGTTTTTT. Amino acid sequence: CASSDSAGTGSSGELFF.

Turning to this clone: A far more abundant clone sits one base away, making this likely a read error. This chain links TRBV10-3 with TRBJ1-2; D remains ambiguous. The V gene's germline CDR1 is ENHRY and CDR2 SYGVKD. V dropped 2 bases and J dropped 4 bases, with 14 bases sitting between them. The CDR3 covers 15 residues. The CDR3 bases are TGTGCCATCAGTGAGAGGCAGCCCGCTAGCTATGGCTACACCTTC. Translating gives CAISERQPASYGYTF.

The chain couples TRBV28 to TRBJ2-7; 8 bases line up with TRBD1. This CDR3 spans 16 amino acids. Germline lookup yields CDR1 MDHEN and CDR2 SYDVKM. V was pared by 5 bases and J by 3 bases, with 12 bases of the junction left unmatched. The CDR3 spells CASSPRPGTGHYEQYF. CDR3 nucleotides: TGTGCCAGCAGTCCCCGCCCCGGGACAGGTCACTACGAGCAGTACTTC.

In the case of this clone: Within the sample, other DNA sequences also encode this same CDR3. The rearrangement links TRBV19 to TRBJ2-1; 12 nucleotides agree with TRBD2. Germline trimming cut 5 bases from V and 5 bases from J; bases unmatched to any gene: 4. Germline CDR1 is LNHDA and CDR2 is SQIVND (reference sequence). CDR3 length equals 15 residues. The CDR3 here is CASSRLAGVHNEQFF. CDR3 nucleotide sequence: TGTGCCAGTAGTCGACTAGCGGGAGTTCACAATGAGCAGTTCTTC.

The V call is TRBV28, the J call TRBJ2-7; D not certain. V lost 3 bases and J lost 2, with 5 bases in between. Germline assignment: CDR1 MDHEN and CDR2 SYDVKM. This CDR3 has 12 amino acids. This chain's CDR3 is CASSFPPYEQYF. CDR3 DNA: TGTGCCAGCAGTTTTCCCCCCTACGAGCAGTACTTC.

The CDR3 DNA follows: TGTGCCAGCAGTACCCGGGACAGGTCTCTCAATGAGCAGTTCTTC. This gives the protein CASSTRDRSLNEQFF. The V gene is TRBV6-1, the J gene TRBJ2-1; 8 bases line up with TRBD1. Germline CDR1 reads MNHNS; CDR2 reads SASEGT. V trimming: 5 bases; J trimming: 6 bases; junction bases outside the gene matches: 9. CDR3 length equals 15 residues.

A few counts support this clone. This chain joins TRBV5-1 and TRBJ2-5; TRBD2 aligns across 10 bases. Germline V CDR1 and CDR2: SGHRS, YFSETQ. Trimming cost V 5 bases and J 5 bases; bases outside gene matches: 9. CDR3 length: 15 amino acids. The CDR3 here is CASRKSGRVEETQYF. The CDR3 DNA sequence: TGCGCCAGCAGGAAAAGCGGGAGGGTGGAGGAGACCCAGTACTTC.

This clone was seen ten or more times. The gene calls are TRBV5-8 and TRBJ2-3, with TRBD1 as a possible D gene (6 bases). The CDR3 is 13 residues long. CDR1 is SGHTS and CDR2 is YDEGEE in the germline V gene. Trimming pared 0 bases from V and 6 bases from J, leaving 8 bases between. The CDR3 loop is CASSLDRDDTQYF. The CDR3 bases are TGTGCCAGCAGCTTGGACAGGGACGATACGCAGTATTTT.

The chain couples TRBV30 to TRBJ2-5; D may be TRBD1 or TRBD2 (6 bases each). Germline V gene lookup returns CDR1 GTSNPN and CDR2 SVGIG (reference sequence). The ends were cut back, 0 bases at V and 5 bases at J, with 16 bases in the middle. The CDR3 length is 15 residues. CDR3 DNA sequence: TGTGCCTGGAGTGTTTTAGCGGCGAGGGGGGAGACCCAGTACTTC. It translates to CAWSVLAARGETQYF. Together with reference TRBV30 and TRBJ2-5, the CDR3 gives the full variable domain: SQTIHQWPATLVQPVGSPLSLECTVEGTSNPNLYWYRQAAGRGLQLLFYSVGIGQISSEVPQNLSASRPQDRQFILSSKKLLLSDSGFYLCAWSVLAARGETQYFGPGTRLLVL.

The chain carries TRBV28 and TRBJ1-1; a weak D match, TRBD1 (6 bases). The germline V gene has CDR1 MDHEN and CDR2 SYDVKM. V gave up 4 bases and J gave up 1 base, with 10 bases separating them. CDR3 length: 14 amino acids. CDR3 region: CASSWVTGNTEAFF. CDR3 DNA: TGTGCCAGCAGTTGGGTGACAGGGAACACTGAAGCTTTCTTT. The full variable domain, in which reference TRBV28 and TRBJ1-1 provide the parts outside the CDR3, is DVKVTQSSRYLVKRTGEKVFLECVQDMDHENMFWYRQDPGLGLRLIYFSYDVKMKEKGDIPEGYSVSREKKERFSLILESASTNQTSMYLCASSWVTGNTEAFFGQGTRLTVV.

The chain is built from TRBV13 and TRBJ2-3, with D perhaps matching TRBD1 (6 bases). This CDR3 is built from 14 residues. CDR1 is PRHDT and CDR2 is FYEKMQ in the germline V gene (reference sequence). Trimming removed 3 bases from V and 4 bases from J, with 11 bases in between. CDR3 sequence (DNA): TGTGCCAGCAGCTTGGGACACCTAGCAGATACGCAGTATTTT. Protein: CASSLGHLADTQYF.

This clone was seen a few times. J is TRBJ2-7 and V is TRBV5-1; 7 nucleotides agree with TRBD1. Germline V gene data show CDR1 as SGHRS and CDR2 as YFSETQ. J gave up 3 bases and V 5 bases, and 8 bases lay outside the gene matches. The CDR3 loop spans 14 amino acids. The CDR3 region is CASREASGGYEQYF. CDR3 DNA sequence: TGCGCCAGCAGAGAGGCTTCAGGGGGCTACGAGCAGTACTTC.

This clone was observed once. This chain joins TRBV5-1 and TRBJ2-5; possibly TRBD2 for D (6 bases). Germline V gene data show CDR1 as SGHRS and CDR2 as YFSETQ. V lost 0 bases and J lost 2, with 11 bases in between. This CDR3 is built from 15 residues. The CDR3 nucleotides read TGCGCCAGCAGCTTGGGGGCAGGGAGGCAAGAGACCCAGTACTTC. Its protein product is CASSLGAGRQETQYF. Complete variable domain (other parts from reference TRBV5-1 and TRBJ2-5): KAGVTQTPRYLIKTRGQQVTLSCSPISGHRSVSWYQQTPGQGLQFLFEYFSETQRNKGNFPGRFSGRQFSNSRSEMNVSTLELGDSALYLCASSLGAGRQETQYFGPGTRLLVL.

The V call is TRBV9, the J call TRBJ1-2; no firm D call. Looked up from germline, CDR1 is SGDLS and CDR2 is YYNGEE. This CDR3 contains 15 residues. Trimming cost V 0 bases and J 1 base, with 10 bases left between them. CDR3 region: CASSVGTGLNYGYTF. The CDR3 coding sequence is TGTGCCAGCAGCGTAGGCACCGGTCTTAACTATGGCTACACCTTC.

This sequence joins TRBV28 and TRBJ1-5; 9 nucleotides align to TRBD1. The CDR3 runs to 16 residues. Germline V gives CDR1 MDHEN, CDR2 SYDVKM. V trimming: 3 bases; J trimming: 6 bases; junction bases outside the gene matches: 9. The DNA for the CDR3 is TGTGCCAGCAGTTTGTACGGGACAGGGTTGACTCAGCCCCAGCATTTT. Translated: CASSLYGTGLTQPQHF.

This clone was seen more than once but under ten times. Other DNA sequences in this sample translate to the same CDR3. The CDR3: CASSLRPGELFF. The CDR3 coding sequence is TGTGCCAGCAGCTTAAGACCTGGGGAGCTGTTTTTT. This chain links TRBV7-3 with TRBJ2-2; D not resolved. Trimming took off 1 base at V and 8 bases at J, with 5 bases between the two ends. There are 12 residues in the CDR3. CDR1 SGHTA and CDR2 FQGTGA come from the germline V gene. Drawing the rest from reference TRBV7-3 and TRBJ2-2, the complete variable domain is GAGVSQTPSNKVTEKGKYVELRCDPISGHTALYWYRQSLGQGPEFLIYFQGTGAADDSGLPNDRFFAVRPEGSVSTLKIQRTERGDSAVYLCASSLRPGELFFGEGSRLTVL.

The rearrangement uses TRBV18 and TRBJ2-3; TRBD1 matches at 8 bases. V dropped 1 base and J dropped 6; count of bases not matched to a gene: 3. The CDR3 runs to 14 residues. Germline assignment: CDR1 KGHSH and CDR2 LQKENI. This CDR3 reads CASSPQTGADTQYF. The DNA of the CDR3 is TGTGCCAGCTCACCACAGACAGGGGCCGATACGCAGTATTTT.

This clone was picked up one time. The chain links TRBV7-9 to TRBJ2-7; perhaps D is TRBD1 or TRBD2 (5 bases each). Germline CDR1 reads SEHNR; CDR2 reads FQNEAQ (reference sequence). CDR3 size: 17 residues. V was clipped by 1 base and J by 4 bases, with 20 bases between them. CDR3 sequence: CASSLVSPGPKRYEQYF. CDR3 nucleotides: TGTGCCAGCAGCTTAGTCTCACCGGGACCTAAGCGATACGAGCAGTACTTC.

This sequence joins TRBV10-3 and TRBJ1-2; 7 bases fit TRBD1. The V gene end was trimmed by 3 bases and the J gene end by 3 bases; junction bases not matched to a gene: 7. The CDR3 covers 15 residues. Per germline, CDR1 ENHRY and CDR2 SYGVKD. CDR3 protein: CAISDLGRGDYGYTF. In DNA form, the CDR3 reads TGTGCCATCAGTGATTTGGGCAGGGGGGACTATGGCTACACCTTC.

The chain joins TRBV2 to TRBJ1-3; 8 nucleotides agree with TRBD1. This CDR3 spans 15 amino acids. Germline V gene lookup returns CDR1 SNHLY and CDR2 FYNNEI. The V gene end was trimmed by 9 bases and the J gene end by 0 bases; junction bases not matched to a gene: 7. The CDR3 DNA sequence: TGTGCCAGGCGGACAGGGAACTTCTCTGGAAACACCATATATTTT. Protein sequence: CARRTGNFSGNTIYF.

The chain is built from TRBV27 and TRBJ2-5, with D perhaps given as TRBD1 or TRBD2 (6 bases each). The CDR3 length is 15 residues. V shed 5 bases and J shed 5 bases, with 18 bases lying between them. Germline V gene sequence: CDR1 MNHEY, CDR2 SMNVEV (reference sequence). In nucleotides, the CDR3 is TGTGCCAGCAGTATCCGACAGGCCGGAGGGGAGACCCAGTACTTC. It specifies CASSIRQAGGETQYF.

The rearrangement joins TRBV15 to TRBJ2-7; 7 bases map to TRBD2. CDR3 length equals 16 residues. The junction had 6 bases not matched to a gene; V was cut back by 1 base and J by 0 bases. Germline loops: CDR1 LNHNV, CDR2 YYDKDF (reference sequence). This CDR3 reads CATSRGTGGYSYEQYF. CDR3 DNA: TGTGCCACCAGCAGAGGAACGGGGGGTTACTCCTACGAGCAGTACTTC.

The rearrangement joins TRBV7-9 to TRBJ2-5; 7 nucleotides agree with TRBD2. The V gene's germline CDR1 is SEHNR and CDR2 FQNEAQ (reference sequence). Trimming removed 5 bases from V and 5 bases from J; junction bases left unmatched: 11. CDR3 length equals 15 residues. Here the CDR3 reads CASSQTTGEGETQYF. DNA for the CDR3: TGTGCCAGCAGCCAGACTACCGGGGAGGGGGAGACCCAGTACTTC.

The chain links TRBV18 to TRBJ1-5; D gene unclear. The V gene's germline CDR1 is KGHSH and CDR2 LQKENI. The CDR3 is made up of 16 amino acids. The V and J ends lost 4 bases and 0 bases respectively, with 13 bases between them. This CDR3 reads CASSRQATNSNQPQHF. CDR3 nucleotides: TGTGCCAGCTCACGTCAGGCGACAAATAGCAATCAGCCCCAGCATTTT.

The chain combines TRBV9 with TRBJ2-5, with D tentatively TRBD1 (6 bases). V dropped 7 bases and J dropped 3 bases, with 19 bases sitting between them. CDR3 size: 15 residues. Germline V gives CDR1 SGDLS, CDR2 YYNGEE. The CDR3 DNA reads as TGTGCCAGCCGCCGATTTGGGGGCAGGGAAGAGACCCAGTACTTC. Translating it yields CASRRFGGREETQYF.